The clone carrying this TCR beta chain appeared many times. Its antigen is not identified. The sample belongs to a study of neurological immune-mediated disorders. The unsorted libraries had their origin in 2 million PBMCs stored at -80 C. Study conclusions and caveats: Multiple sclerosis was found to have the least TCR clonal expansion, below healthy controls, and HTLV-1-associated myelopathy the most. CDR3 amino acid sequences of expanded clones were not shared across subjects, a result suggesting private repertoires in all groups.

From 15-18 subjects, each sequencing run yielded over 190 million TCR-beta sequences. From the 5' RACE reads, TCRdb called clonotypes with MiXCR, one entry per CDR3 protein. The sample yields 20,000 to 30,000 distinct CDR3 sequences, 2% to 2.5% seen once. V was trimmed by 0 bases and J by 3 bases, leaving 11 bases between them. Germline-derived CDR1 and CDR2 are LGHNA and YSLEER. The CDR3 has 15 amino acids. The V and J genes are TRBV4-3 and TRBJ1-1; D gene unclear. The sequence was obtained from a woman in her 50s with multiple sclerosis. Sequencing input: PBMCs. For the CDR3, the DNA is TGCGCCAGCAGCCAAGAATCGAACTTTCACACTGAAGCTTTCTTT. Encoded protein: CASSQESNFHTEAFF.